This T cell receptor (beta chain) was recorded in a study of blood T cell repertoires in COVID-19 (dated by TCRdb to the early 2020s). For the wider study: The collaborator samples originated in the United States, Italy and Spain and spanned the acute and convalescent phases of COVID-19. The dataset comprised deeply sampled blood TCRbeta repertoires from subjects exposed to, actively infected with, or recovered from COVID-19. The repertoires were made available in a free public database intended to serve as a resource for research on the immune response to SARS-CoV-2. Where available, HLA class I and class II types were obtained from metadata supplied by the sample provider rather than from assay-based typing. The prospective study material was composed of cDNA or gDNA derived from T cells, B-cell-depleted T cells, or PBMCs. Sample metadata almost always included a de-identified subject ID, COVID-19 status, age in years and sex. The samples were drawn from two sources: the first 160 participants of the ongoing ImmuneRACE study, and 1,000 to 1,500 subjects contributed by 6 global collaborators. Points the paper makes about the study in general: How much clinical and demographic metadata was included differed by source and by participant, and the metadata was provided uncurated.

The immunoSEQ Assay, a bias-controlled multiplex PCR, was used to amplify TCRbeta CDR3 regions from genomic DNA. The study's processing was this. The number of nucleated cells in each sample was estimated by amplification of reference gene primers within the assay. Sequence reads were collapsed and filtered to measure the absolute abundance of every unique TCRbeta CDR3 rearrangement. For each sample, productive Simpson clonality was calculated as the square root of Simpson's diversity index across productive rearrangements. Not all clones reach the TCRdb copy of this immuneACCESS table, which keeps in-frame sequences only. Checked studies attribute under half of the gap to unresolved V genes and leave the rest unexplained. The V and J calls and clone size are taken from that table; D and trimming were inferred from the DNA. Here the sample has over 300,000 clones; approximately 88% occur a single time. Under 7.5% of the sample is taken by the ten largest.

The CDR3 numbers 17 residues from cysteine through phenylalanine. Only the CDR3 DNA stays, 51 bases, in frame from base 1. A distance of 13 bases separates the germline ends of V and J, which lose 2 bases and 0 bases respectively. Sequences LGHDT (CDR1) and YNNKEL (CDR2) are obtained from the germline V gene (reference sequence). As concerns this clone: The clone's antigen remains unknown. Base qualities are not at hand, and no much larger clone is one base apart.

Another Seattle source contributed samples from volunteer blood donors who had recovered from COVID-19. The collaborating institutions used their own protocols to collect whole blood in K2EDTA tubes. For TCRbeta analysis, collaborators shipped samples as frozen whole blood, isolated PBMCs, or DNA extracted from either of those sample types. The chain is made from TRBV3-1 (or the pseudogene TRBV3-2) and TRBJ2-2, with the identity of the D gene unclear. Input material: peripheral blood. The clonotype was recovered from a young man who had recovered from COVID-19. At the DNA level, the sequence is TGTGCCAGCAGCCAACCCCTCACGGCGGCGAACACCGGGGAGCTGTTTTTT. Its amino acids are CASSQPLTAANTGELFF.